The 28 T cell receptor beta chains in this list originate from one sample, sequenced in a study of T-cell memory formation after mild COVID-19. MiXCR, run by TCRdb on the 5' RACE reads, gives a single entry per CDR3 protein. The sample lists more than 300,000 distinct CDR3 sequences; more than 13% were seen once. The specimen was PBMCs or a T cell subset sorted from them (not recorded which). The receptors stem from a man younger than 35 who had mild COVID-19 (a few samples of this study predate the infection). Cell type and time point are not known.

A few counts support this clonotype. The chain has TRBV20-1 and TRBJ2-2, with a possible D match to TRBD2 (5 bases). The V end lost 1 base, the J end lost 1 base, and 7 bases lay between the germline ends. Germline assignment: CDR1 DFQATT and CDR2 SNEGSKA (reference sequence). This CDR3 is 14 amino acids long. The CDR3 reads CSARAGMNTGELFF. The CDR3 bases are TGCAGTGCTAGAGCCGGGATGAACACCGGGGAGCTGTTTTTT.

This clonotype has a handful of counts. The gene calls are TRBV19 and TRBJ1-5; D perhaps matches TRBD1 (5 bases). The CDR3 has 17 amino acids. Germline V CDR1 and CDR2: LNHDA, SQIVND (reference sequence). Trimming cost V 5 bases and J 4 bases, with 21 bases left between them. CDR3 DNA: TGTGCCAGTAGTGCCCGCAGGGTGCTGGCTAGAAATCAGCCCCAGCATTTT. Protein: CASSARRVLARNQPQHF.

The gene calls are TRBV10-3 and TRBJ2-7, with 7 bases matching TRBD1. This CDR3 is 18 amino acids long. The V gene's germline CDR1 is ENHRY and CDR2 SYGVKD. V lost 5 bases to trimming and J lost 4 bases; unmatched junction nucleotides: 20. CDR3 nucleotide sequence: TGTGCCATCAGTACGGCTCTCCCCGACAGGGAATCCGGGTACGAGCAGTACTTC. Translating it yields CAISTALPDRESGYEQYF.

The V and J genes are TRBV6-5 and TRBJ2-7; D gene unclear. The CDR3 sequence is 11 residues long. Germline CDR1 MNHEY, CDR2 SVGAGI. Trimming took off 6 bases at V and 6 bases at J, with 9 bases between the two ends. The CDR3 region has the DNA TGTGCCAGCAGGAAGTTTGGCGAGCAGTACTTC. Translating gives CASRKFGEQYF.

The chain is built from TRBV2 and TRBJ2-7; a weak D match, TRBD1 (6 bases). CDR3 length: 13 residues. V was shortened by 4 bases and J by 5 bases, with 12 bases between the two germline ends. Germline CDR1 SNHLY, CDR2 FYNNEI. CDR3 bases: TGTGCCAGCAGTGCCCACCGGGACAACGAGCAGTACGTC. Translated, it gives CASSAHRDNEQYV.

The table lists this clonotype with many counts. This sequence joins TRBV7-2 and TRBJ2-7; TRBD2 matches 7 bases. CDR3 length: 13 residues. The germline CDR1 and CDR2 sequences are SGHTA and FQGNSA. The junction had 1 base not matched to a gene; V was cut back by 3 bases and J by 2 bases. The CDR3 DNA reads as TGTGCCAGCAGCTTCGGGGGGACCTACGAGCAGTACGTC. It specifies CASSFGGTYEQYV.

This clonotype has just a few counts. The chain combines TRBV5-6 with TRBJ2-1; D may be TRBD1 or TRBD2 (5 bases each). Trimming removed 7 bases from V and 5 bases from J, with 13 bases in between. Germline values: CDR1 SGHDT, CDR2 YYEEEE. This CDR3 comprises 13 residues. The CDR3 nucleotides are TGTGCCAGCCCCGAGGGACGGCACAATGAGCAGTTCTTC. As protein: CASPEGRHNEQFF.

V and J are TRBV3-1 and TRBJ1-2; D ambiguous. The CDR3 contains 12 residues. The V gene's germline CDR1 is LGHDT and CDR2 YNNKEL (reference sequence). Between the trimmed V and J ends, which lost 1 base and 8 bases, there was a span of 8 bases. The CDR3 coding sequence is TGTGCCAGCAGCCAAGGTCAGCTCGGCTACACCTTC. Protein sequence: CASSQGQLGYTF.

V and J are TRBV7-3 and TRBJ2-3, with 10 nucleotides matching TRBD2. Germline V lookup: CDR1 SGHTA, CDR2 FQGTGA. The CDR3 length is 16 residues. The junction had 11 bases not matched to a gene; V was cut back by 5 bases and J by 6 bases. Written as DNA, the CDR3 is TGTGCCAGCAGCCCAACGGGACTAGCGTCGGTGGATACGCAGTATTTT. Protein: CASSPTGLASVDTQYF.

This clonotype showed up just a few times. The chain employs TRBV4-2 and TRBJ2-2, with D unresolved. CDR1 and CDR2 (germline): LGHNA, YNFKEQ. CDR3 length equals 14 residues. Between the trimmed V and J ends, which lost 0 bases and 6 bases, there was a span of 8 bases. As DNA, the CDR3 is TGTGCCAGCAGCCAAGATCGTGGGTCCGGGGAGCTGTTTTTT. As protein: CASSQDRGSGELFF.

This clonotype occurred a few times. The chain links TRBV7-3 to TRBJ1-1, with D tentatively TRBD1 (6 bases). CDR1 SGHTA and CDR2 FQGTGA come from the germline V gene. CDR3 length equals 14 residues. V gave up 5 bases and J gave up 5 bases, with 15 bases separating them. The CDR3 DNA reads TGTGCCAGCAGCCCCACAGGGAGGGGGACTGAAGCTTTCTTT. As protein: CASSPTGRGTEAFF. Full variable domain (missing parts from reference TRBV7-3 and TRBJ1-1): GAGVSQTPSNKVTEKGKYVELRCDPISGHTALYWYRQSLGQGPEFLIYFQGTGAADDSGLPNDRFFAVRPEGSVSTLKIQRTERGDSAVYLCASSPTGRGTEAFFGQGTRLTVV.

This chain connects TRBV12-3 or TRBV12-4 to TRBJ1-2; D unresolved. The CDR3 contains 14 residues. Trimming took 7 bases from V and 7 from J, leaving 19 bases between them. CDR3 residues: CASTLGGQLSGYTF. The CDR3 DNA is TGTGCCAGCACCCTCGGCGGGCAGCTATCTGGCTACACCTTC.

A few counts support this clonotype. J is TRBJ2-7 and V is TRBV2; D is undetermined. The germline V gene encodes CDR1 SNHLY and CDR2 FYNNEI. This CDR3 is built from 15 residues. Trimming cost V 2 bases and J 3 bases, with 14 bases left between them. CDR3 loop: CASSEWYTRSYEQYF. Here the CDR3 DNA reads TGTGCCAGCAGTGAATGGTACACCCGTAGCTACGAGCAGTACTTC.

The sample holds a few counts of this clonotype. The chain combines TRBV4-1 with TRBJ1-3; D is uncertain. In germline, CDR1 is MGHRA, CDR2 YSYEKL. Trimming took 4 bases from V and 2 from J, leaving 6 bases between them. The length of the CDR3 is 13 residues. In DNA form, the CDR3 reads TGCGCCAGCAGCCTACAAACTGGAAACACCATATATTTT. Protein sequence: CASSLQTGNTIYF.

This clonotype has more than one count but fewer than ten. V is TRBV20-1 and J is TRBJ2-1; D is possibly TRBD2 (6 bases). Trimming stripped 2 bases from V and 2 bases from J, with 13 bases between. The CDR3 spans 15 residues. CDR1 is DFQATT, CDR2 SNEGSKA, per germline (reference sequence). CDR3 residues: CSARFRGSTYNEQFF. CDR3 DNA sequence: TGCAGTGCTAGATTCCGGGGGTCCACCTACAATGAGCAGTTCTTC.

The rearrangement links TRBV20-1 to TRBJ1-4; 10 bases fit TRBD1. The germline V gene has CDR1 DFQATT and CDR2 SNEGSKA (reference sequence). With 6 bases clipped from V and 5 bases from J, the junction kept 6 bases outside the gene matches. The CDR3 contains 14 residues. The CDR3 reads CSAESTGGNEKLFF. The CDR3 DNA reads as TGCAGTGCGGAGTCGACAGGGGGCAATGAAAAACTGTTTTTT.

This clonotype was picked up a small number of times. This sequence joins TRBV6-5 and TRBJ2-7; TRBD1 might be the D (6 bases). V gave up 7 bases and J gave up 2 bases, with 15 bases separating them. Germline V lookup: CDR1 MNHEY, CDR2 SVGAGI. This CDR3 region has 14 residues. The CDR3 DNA is TGTGCCAGCATTGGCAGGGGCAGGGCCTACGAGCAGTACTTC. Encoded protein: CASIGRGRAYEQYF.

This clonotype was found a few times. The V call is TRBV20-1, the J call TRBJ2-2; D call uncertain. This CDR3 contains 13 residues. Trimming cost V 5 bases and J 4 bases, with 11 bases left between them. Germline V gene lookup returns CDR1 DFQATT and CDR2 SNEGSKA (reference sequence). CDR3 in amino acids: CSAPGRPTGELFF. DNA for the CDR3: TGCAGTGCTCCAGGACGGCCCACCGGGGAGCTGTTTTTT.

The CDR3 sequence is CASSPDLMNTEAFF. The CDR3 DNA reads TGTGCCAGCAGCCCCGACCTGATGAACACTGAAGCTTTCTTT. The chain employs TRBV11-2 and TRBJ1-1; D unclear. The CDR3 totals 14 residues. Germline lookup yields CDR1 SGHAT and CDR2 FQNNGV. V gave up 5 bases and J gave up 0 bases, with 10 bases separating them.

This clonotype was recorded many times. The rearrangement uses TRBV11-1 and TRBJ2-5, with a tentative D call TRBD1 (6 bases). Trimming shortened V by 2 bases and J by 2 bases, and 9 bases separated the two germline ends. The CDR3 covers 14 residues. Germline V gene lookup returns CDR1 SGHAT and CDR2 FQDESV (reference sequence). CDR3 sequence: CASSLWDKQETQYF. Here the CDR3 DNA reads TGTGCCAGCAGCTTATGGGACAAACAAGAGACCCAGTACTTC.

V gene TRBV12-3 or TRBV12-4 combines with J gene TRBJ2-7; 9 bases map to TRBD1. The V and J ends lost 4 bases and 6 bases, in that order; junction bases with no gene match: 7. CDR3 length equals 14 residues. The CDR3 DNA reads TGTGCCAGCAGTTCAACAGGGGGCCGGGGCGAGCAGTACTTC. Residues: CASSSTGGRGEQYF.

A few counts support this clonotype. The chain employs TRBV7-9 and TRBJ1-3; D gene uncertain. V was pared by 5 bases and J by 11 bases, with 13 bases between. CDR3 length: 12 amino acids. Germline V lookup: CDR1 SEHNR, CDR2 FQNEAQ (reference sequence). CDR3 bases: TGTGCCAGCAGCCTCGATAGACCCTCCATATATTTT. Protein: CASSLDRPSIYF.

This clonotype was recorded a few times. The CDR3 nucleotides are TGTGCCACCAGTCCGGCTGGCTCTGGGGCCAACGTCCTGACTTTC. Translating it yields CATSPAGSGANVLTF. The gene calls are TRBV24-1 and TRBJ2-6, with D uncertain. The CDR3 is made up of 15 amino acids. The V gene's germline CDR1 is KGHDR and CDR2 SFDVKD. The ends were cut back, 6 bases at V and 0 bases at J, with 8 bases in the middle.

This clonotype was picked up a small number of times. This chain uses TRBV20-1 with TRBJ1-6, with 7 bases fitting TRBD1. Per the germline V gene, CDR1 is DFQATT and CDR2 is SNEGSKA (reference sequence). V shed 0 bases and J 8 bases; nucleotides not matched to a gene: 4. CDR3 length: 14 residues. In DNA form, the CDR3 reads TGCAGTGCTAGAGATAGGCAGGGGGATTCACCCCTCCACTTT. It is translated as CSARDRQGDSPLHF.

V gene TRBV20-1 combines with J gene TRBJ2-5, with TRBD2 matching over 9 bases. The CDR3 covers 14 residues. The V gene's germline CDR1 is DFQATT and CDR2 SNEGSKA (reference sequence). The V gene end was trimmed by 3 bases and the J gene end by 3 bases; junction bases not matched to a gene: 5. CDR3 region: CSASRLAGKETQYF. The CDR3, as DNA: TGCAGTGCTAGTCGCCTAGCGGGAAAAGAGACCCAGTACTTC.

J is TRBJ2-2 and V is TRBV24-1, with 7 bases identical to TRBD1. In germline, CDR1 is KGHDR, CDR2 SFDVKD. There are 13 residues in the CDR3. The junction had 4 bases not matched to a gene; V was cut back by 7 bases and J by 6 bases. CDR3 loop: CATSPGGSGELFF. The CDR3 DNA reads as TGTGCCACCAGCCCAGGGGGTTCCGGGGAGCTGTTTTTT.

This clonotype was picked up many times. The rearrangement links TRBV10-1 to TRBJ2-1; 11 bases map to TRBD1. The trim removed 7 bases at V and 7 bases at J, leaving 21 bases unmatched. CDR1 is WNHNN and CDR2 is SYGVQD in the germline V gene (reference sequence). The CDR3 has 19 amino acids. The CDR3 DNA reads as TGCGCCAGCATTAGCGGACAGGGGGCGGCGTACCCCCAGTCGAATGAGCAGTTCTTC. The encoded protein is CASISGQGAAYPQSNEQFF.

This clonotype has more than one count but fewer than ten. The rearrangement uses TRBV9 and TRBJ2-3; D possibly corresponds to TRBD2 (6 bases). Germline CDR1 SGDLS, CDR2 YYNGEE. The V end was cut by 0 bases, the J end by 1 base, with 9 bases between. The CDR3 loop spans 15 amino acids. The CDR3 spells CASSVAGLRTDTQYF. CDR3 DNA sequence: TGTGCCAGCAGCGTAGCGGGACTTCGCACAGATACGCAGTATTTT.